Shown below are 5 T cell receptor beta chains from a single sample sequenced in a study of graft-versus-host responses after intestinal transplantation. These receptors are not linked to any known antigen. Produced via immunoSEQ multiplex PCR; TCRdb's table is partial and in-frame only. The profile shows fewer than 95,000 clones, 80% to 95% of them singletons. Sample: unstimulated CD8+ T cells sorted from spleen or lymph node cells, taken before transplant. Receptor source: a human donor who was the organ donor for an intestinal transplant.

CDR3 protein: CASSQIAGGHEQYF. CDR3 nucleotides: TGTGCCAGCAGTCAAATCGCAGGGGGCCACGAGCAGTACTTC. The V gene is TRBV28, the J gene TRBJ2-7; 8 nucleotides agree with TRBD1. The CDR3 contains 14 residues. The germline CDR1 and CDR2 sequences are MDHEN and SYDVKM. The trim removed 5 bases at V and 5 bases at J, leaving 8 bases unmatched.

In DNA form, the CDR3 reads TGTGCCAGTAGCCAGGGATTCCTACGCTATGGCTACACCTTC. Its protein product is CASSQGFLRYGYTF. This chain links TRBV19 with TRBJ1-2; a possible D gene is TRBD1 (5 bases). Trimming took off 6 bases at V and 4 bases at J, with 15 bases between the two ends. The CDR3 runs to 14 residues. Germline V gives CDR1 LNHDA, CDR2 SQIVND (reference sequence).

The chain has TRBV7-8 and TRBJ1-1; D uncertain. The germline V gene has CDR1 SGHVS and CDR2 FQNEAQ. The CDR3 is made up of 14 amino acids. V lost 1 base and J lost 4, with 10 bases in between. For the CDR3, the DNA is TGTGCCAGCAGCTTAGGTCGGGGATCCACTGAAGCTTTCTTT. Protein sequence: CASSLGRGSTEAFF.

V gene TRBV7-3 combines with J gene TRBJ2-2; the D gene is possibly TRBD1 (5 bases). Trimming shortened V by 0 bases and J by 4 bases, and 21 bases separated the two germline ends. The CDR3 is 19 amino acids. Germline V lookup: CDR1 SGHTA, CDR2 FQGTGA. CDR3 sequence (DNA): TGTGCCAGCAGCTTAACATTCGGGTACACAGGACCTAGCACCGGGGAGCTGTTTTTT. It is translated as CASSLTFGYTGPSTGELFF.

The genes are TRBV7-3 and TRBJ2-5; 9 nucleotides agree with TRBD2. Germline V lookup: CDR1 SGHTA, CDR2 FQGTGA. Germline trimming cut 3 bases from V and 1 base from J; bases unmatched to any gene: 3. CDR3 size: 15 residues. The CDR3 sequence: CASSLLAGSQETQYF. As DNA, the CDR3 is TGTGCCAGCAGCTTGCTAGCGGGGAGCCAAGAGACCCAGTACTTC.